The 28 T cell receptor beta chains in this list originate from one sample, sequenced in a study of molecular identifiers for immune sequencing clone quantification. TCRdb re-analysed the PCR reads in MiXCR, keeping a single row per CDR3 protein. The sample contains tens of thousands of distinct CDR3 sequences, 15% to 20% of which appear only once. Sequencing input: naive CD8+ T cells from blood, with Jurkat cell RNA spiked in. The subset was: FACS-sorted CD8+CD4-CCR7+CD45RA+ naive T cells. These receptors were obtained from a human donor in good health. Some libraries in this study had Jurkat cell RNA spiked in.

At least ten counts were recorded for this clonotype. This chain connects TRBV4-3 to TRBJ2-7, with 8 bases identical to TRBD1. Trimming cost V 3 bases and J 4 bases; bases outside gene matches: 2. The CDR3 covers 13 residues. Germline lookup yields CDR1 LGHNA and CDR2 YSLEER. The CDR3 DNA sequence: TGCGCCAGCAGCCAGGACAGGGTTTACGAGCAGTACTTC. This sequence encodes CASSQDRVYEQYF.

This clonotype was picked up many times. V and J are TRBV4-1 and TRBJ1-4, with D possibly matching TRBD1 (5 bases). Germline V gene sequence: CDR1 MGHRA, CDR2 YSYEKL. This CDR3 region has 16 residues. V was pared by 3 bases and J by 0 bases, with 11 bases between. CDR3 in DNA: TGCGCCAGCAGCCATACTGAGACAGCAACTAATGAAAAACTGTTTTTT. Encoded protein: CASSHTETATNEKLFF.

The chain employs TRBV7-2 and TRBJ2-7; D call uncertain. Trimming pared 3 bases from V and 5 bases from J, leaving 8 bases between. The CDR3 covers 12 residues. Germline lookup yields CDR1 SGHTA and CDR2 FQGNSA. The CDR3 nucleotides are TGTGCCAGCAGCTTGAGCTGGAACGAGCAGTACTTC. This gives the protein CASSLSWNEQYF. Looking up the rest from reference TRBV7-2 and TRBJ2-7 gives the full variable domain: GAGVSQSPSNKVTEKGKDVELRCDPISGHTALYWYRQSLGQGLEFLIYFQGNSAPDKSGLPSDRFSAERTGGSVSTLTIQRTQQEDSAVYLCASSLSWNEQYFGPGTRLTVT.

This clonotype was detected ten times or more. Here the CDR3 DNA reads TGCGCCAGCAGAGACGGGACAGGAGGCTCCGGGGAGCTGTTTTTT. Translation: CASRDGTGGSGELFF. The genes are TRBV4-3 and TRBJ2-2, with 8 bases identical to TRBD1. Germline-derived CDR1 and CDR2 are LGHNA and YSLEER. V lost 6 bases and J lost 6; bases outside the gene matches: 9. This CDR3 comprises 15 residues.

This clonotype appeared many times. The chain's CDR3 is CASSLKTGGVEAFF. CDR3 DNA: TGTGCCAGCAGCTTAAAAACAGGGGGGGTTGAAGCTTTCTTT. The V call is TRBV7-9, the J call TRBJ1-1, with 8 bases that match TRBD1. The CDR3 extends over 14 amino acids. The ends lost 2 bases at V and 7 bases at J; junction bases unmatched: 6. The germline V gene encodes CDR1 SEHNR and CDR2 FQNEAQ (reference sequence).

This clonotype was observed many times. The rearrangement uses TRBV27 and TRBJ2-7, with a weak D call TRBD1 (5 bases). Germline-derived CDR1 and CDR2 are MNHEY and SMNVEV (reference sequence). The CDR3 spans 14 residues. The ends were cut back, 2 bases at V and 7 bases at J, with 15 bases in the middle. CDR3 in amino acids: CASSLQGADGEQYF. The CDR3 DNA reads TGTGCCAGCAGTTTACAAGGGGCTGACGGGGAGCAGTACTTC.

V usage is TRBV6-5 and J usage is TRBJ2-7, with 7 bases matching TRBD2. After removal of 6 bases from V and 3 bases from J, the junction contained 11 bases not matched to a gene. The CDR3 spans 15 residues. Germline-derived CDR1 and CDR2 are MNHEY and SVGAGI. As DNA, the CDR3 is TGTGCCAGCAGCCAGTATGGGGGGGAAATCTACGAGCAGTACTTC. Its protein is CASSQYGGEIYEQYF.

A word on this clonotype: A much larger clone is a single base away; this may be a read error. The CDR3 bases are TGTGCCGGCAGTTTAACGCGGGGACCCAAAAACATTCAGTACTTC. Protein product: CAGSLTRGPKNIQYF. V is TRBV27 and J is TRBJ2-4; a possible D gene is TRBD2 (6 bases). In germline, CDR1 is MNHEY, CDR2 SMNVEV (reference sequence). The CDR3 has 15 residues.

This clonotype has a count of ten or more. CDR3 nucleotides: TGTGCCACCAGTGATAGCGGGATTTCAGATACGCAGTATTTT. It specifies CATSDSGISDTQYF. The chain joins TRBV24-1 to TRBJ2-3, with 7 positions matching TRBD2. V trimming: 3 bases; J trimming: 4 bases; junction bases outside the gene matches: 3. Germline lookup yields CDR1 KGHDR and CDR2 SFDVKD. The length of the CDR3 is 14 residues.

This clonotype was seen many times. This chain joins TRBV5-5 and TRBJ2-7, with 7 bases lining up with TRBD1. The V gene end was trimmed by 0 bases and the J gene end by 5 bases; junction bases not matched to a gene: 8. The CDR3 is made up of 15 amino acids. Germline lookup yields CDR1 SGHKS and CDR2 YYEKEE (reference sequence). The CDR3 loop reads CASSLAEGGADEQYF. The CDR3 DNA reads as TGTGCCAGCAGCTTGGCCGAAGGGGGCGCCGACGAGCAGTACTTC.

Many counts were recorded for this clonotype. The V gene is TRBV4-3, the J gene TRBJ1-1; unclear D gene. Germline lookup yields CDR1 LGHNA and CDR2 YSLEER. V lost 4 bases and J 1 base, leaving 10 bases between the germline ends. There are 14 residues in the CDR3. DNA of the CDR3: TGCGCCAGCAGCCCAGCTTTCGCGAACACTGAAGCTTTCTTT. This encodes CASSPAFANTEAFF.

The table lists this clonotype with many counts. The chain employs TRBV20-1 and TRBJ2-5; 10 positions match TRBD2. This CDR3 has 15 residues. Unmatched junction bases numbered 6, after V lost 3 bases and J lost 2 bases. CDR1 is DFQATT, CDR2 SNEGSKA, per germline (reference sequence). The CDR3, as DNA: TGCAGTGCTAGTTACCTAGCGGGGGCTCAAGAGACCCAGTACTTC. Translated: CSASYLAGAQETQYF.

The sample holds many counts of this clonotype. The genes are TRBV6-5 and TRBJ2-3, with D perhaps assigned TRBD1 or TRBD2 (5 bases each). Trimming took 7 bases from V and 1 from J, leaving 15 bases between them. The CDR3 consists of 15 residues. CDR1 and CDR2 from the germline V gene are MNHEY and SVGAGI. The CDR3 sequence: CASTGSGGGTDTQYF. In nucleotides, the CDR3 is TGTGCCAGCACAGGCTCTGGGGGAGGCACAGATACGCAGTATTTT.

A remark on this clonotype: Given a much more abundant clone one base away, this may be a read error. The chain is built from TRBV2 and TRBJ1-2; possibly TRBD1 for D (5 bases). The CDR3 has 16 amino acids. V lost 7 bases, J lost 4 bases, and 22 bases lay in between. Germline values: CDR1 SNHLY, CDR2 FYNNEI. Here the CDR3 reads CASTNTEEGPRYGYTF. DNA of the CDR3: TGTGCCAGCACCAATACGGAGGAGGGACCGCGCTATGGCTACACCTTC.

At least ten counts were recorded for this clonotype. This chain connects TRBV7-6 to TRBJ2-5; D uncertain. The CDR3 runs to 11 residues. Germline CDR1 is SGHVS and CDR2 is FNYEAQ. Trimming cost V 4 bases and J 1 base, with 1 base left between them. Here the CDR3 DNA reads TGTGCCAGCAGCTCCCAAGAGACCCAGTACTTC. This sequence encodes CASSSQETQYF.

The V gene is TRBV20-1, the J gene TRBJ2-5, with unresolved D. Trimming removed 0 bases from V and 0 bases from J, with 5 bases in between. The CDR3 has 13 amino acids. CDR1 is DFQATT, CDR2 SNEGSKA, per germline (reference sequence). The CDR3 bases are TGCAGTGCTAGAGAACCAAACCAAGAGACCCAGTACTTC. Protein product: CSAREPNQETQYF.

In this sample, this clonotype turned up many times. CDR3 in amino acids: CASSEGYADTQYF. CDR3 DNA: TGTGCCAGCAGCGAAGGGTATGCAGATACGCAGTATTTT. The chain combines TRBV9 with TRBJ2-3; no definite D call. CDR3 length: 13 residues. The germline gives CDR1 SGDLS, CDR2 YYNGEE. The V gene lost 3 bases and the J gene lost 4 bases, with 9 bases spanning the gap.

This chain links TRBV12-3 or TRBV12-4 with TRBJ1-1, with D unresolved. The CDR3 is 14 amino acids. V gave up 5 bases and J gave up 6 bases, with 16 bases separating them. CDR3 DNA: TGTGCCAGCAGTGAAGAGGCCGGGTTCGCTGAAGCTTTCTTT. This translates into CASSEEAGFAEAFF.

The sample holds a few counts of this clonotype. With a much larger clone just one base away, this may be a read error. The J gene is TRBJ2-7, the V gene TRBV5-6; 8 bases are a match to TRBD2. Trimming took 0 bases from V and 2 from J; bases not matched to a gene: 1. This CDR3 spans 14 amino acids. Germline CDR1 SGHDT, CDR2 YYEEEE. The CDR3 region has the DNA TGTGCCAGCAGCTTGGCACTAGCGGCCTACGAGCAGTACTTC. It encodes CASSLALAAYEQYF. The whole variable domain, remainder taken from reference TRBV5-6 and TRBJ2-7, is DAGVTQSPTHLIKTRGQQVTLRCSPKSGHDTVSWYQQALGQGPQFIFQYYEEEERQRGNFPDRFSGHQFPNYSSELNVNALLLGDSALYLCASSLALAAYEQYFGPGTRLTVT.

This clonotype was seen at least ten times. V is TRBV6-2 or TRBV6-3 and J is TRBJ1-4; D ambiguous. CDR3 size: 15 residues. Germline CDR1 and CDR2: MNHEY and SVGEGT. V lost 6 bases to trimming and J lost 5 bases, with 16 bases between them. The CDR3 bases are TGTGCCAGCAGACTATTCTCCGGCCCCAATGAAAAACTGTTTTTT. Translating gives CASRLFSGPNEKLFF.

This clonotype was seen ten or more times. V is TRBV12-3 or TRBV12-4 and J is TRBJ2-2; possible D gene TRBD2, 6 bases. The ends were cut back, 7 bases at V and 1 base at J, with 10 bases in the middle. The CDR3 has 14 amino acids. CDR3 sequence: CASTQAGNTGELFF. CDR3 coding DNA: TGTGCCAGCACCCAAGCGGGGAACACCGGGGAGCTGTTTTTT.

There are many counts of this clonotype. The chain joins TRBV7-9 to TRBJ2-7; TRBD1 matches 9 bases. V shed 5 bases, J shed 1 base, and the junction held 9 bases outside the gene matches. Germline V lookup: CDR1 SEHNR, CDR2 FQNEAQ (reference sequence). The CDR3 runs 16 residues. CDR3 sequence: CASSKPVGTGSYEQYF. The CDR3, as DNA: TGTGCCAGCAGCAAACCCGTAGGGACAGGGTCCTACGAGCAGTACTTC.

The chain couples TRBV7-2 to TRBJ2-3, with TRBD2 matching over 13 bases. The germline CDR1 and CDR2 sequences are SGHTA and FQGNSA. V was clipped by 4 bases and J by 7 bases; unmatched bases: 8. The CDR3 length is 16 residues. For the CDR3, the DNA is TGTGCCAGCAGCTCCGGACTAGCGGGAGAACTCTATACGCAGTATTTT. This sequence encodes CASSSGLAGELYTQYF.

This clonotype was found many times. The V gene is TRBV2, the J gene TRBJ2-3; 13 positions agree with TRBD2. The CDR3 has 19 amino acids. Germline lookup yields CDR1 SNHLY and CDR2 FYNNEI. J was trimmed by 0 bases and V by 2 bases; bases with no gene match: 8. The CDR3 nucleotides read TGTGCCAGCAGTGAAAACCCGCCGGGACTAGCGGGAAGCACAGATACGCAGTATTTT. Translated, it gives CASSENPPGLAGSTDTQYF.

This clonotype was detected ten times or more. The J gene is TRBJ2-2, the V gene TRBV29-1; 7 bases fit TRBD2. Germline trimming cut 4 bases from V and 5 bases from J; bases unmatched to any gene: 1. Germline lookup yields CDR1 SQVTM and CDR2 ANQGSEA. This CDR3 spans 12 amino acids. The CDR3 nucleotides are TGCAGCGTTGTGGGGGGGACCGGGGAGCTGTTTTTT. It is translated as CSVVGGTGELFF.

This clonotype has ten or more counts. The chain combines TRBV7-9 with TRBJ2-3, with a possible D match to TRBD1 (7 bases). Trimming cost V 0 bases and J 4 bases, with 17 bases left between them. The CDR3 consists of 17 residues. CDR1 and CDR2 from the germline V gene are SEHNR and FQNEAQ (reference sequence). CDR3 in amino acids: CASSLARGVPRADTQYF. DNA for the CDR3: TGTGCCAGCAGCTTAGCCAGGGGGGTCCCGAGGGCAGATACGCAGTATTTT.

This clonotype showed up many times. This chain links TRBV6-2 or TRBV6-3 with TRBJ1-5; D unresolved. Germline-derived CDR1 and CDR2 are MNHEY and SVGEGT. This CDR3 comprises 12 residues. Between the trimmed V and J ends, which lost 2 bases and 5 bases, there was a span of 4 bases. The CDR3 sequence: CASSYNYQPQHF. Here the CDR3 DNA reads TGTGCCAGCAGTTACAACTATCAGCCCCAGCATTTT.

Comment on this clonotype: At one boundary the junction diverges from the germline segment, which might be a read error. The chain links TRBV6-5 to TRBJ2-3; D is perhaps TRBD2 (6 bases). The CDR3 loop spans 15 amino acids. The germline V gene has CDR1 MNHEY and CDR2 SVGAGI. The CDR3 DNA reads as TGTACCAGCAGCTCTCTCGCGGGGAGCACAGATACGCAGTATTTT. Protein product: CTSSSLAGSTDTQYF.